The 18 T cell receptor beta chains reported below all come from one sample, sequenced in a study of OX40 agonist ivuxolimab in advanced cancers. TCRdb's table, derived via immunoSEQ multiplex PCR, lists solely in-frame clones and lacks some. This table has under 75,000 clones, around nine tenths appearing once. The sample in question was CD4+ or CD8+ T cells sorted from blood, obtained in a trial of the OX40 agonist ivuxolimab. All receptors derive from an adult with an advanced solid tumor such as melanoma, head and neck, liver or kidney cancer.

The chain combines TRBV6-1 with TRBJ1-3; 7 bases map to TRBD1. CDR3 size: 15 residues. The germline V gene has CDR1 MNHNS and CDR2 SASEGT. V gave up 4 bases and J gave up 1 base; unmatched junction bases: 4. The CDR3 is CASSGGTASGNTIYF. The CDR3 bases are TGTGCCAGCAGTGGCGGGACAGCTTCTGGAAACACCATATATTTT.

The chain recombines TRBV7-4 with TRBJ1-3; 7 bases map to TRBD1. The CDR3 spans 13 residues. Germline assignment: CDR1 SGHVT and CDR2 SQSDAQ. J lost 15 bases, V lost 6 bases, and 14 bases had no gene match. The CDR3 loop is CASSSPLRQGRYF. CDR3 DNA: TGTGCCAGCAGTTCACCGCTACGACAGGGCCGATATTTT. Supplemented by reference TRBV7-4 and TRBJ1-3, the full variable domain reads GAGVSQSPRYKVAKRGRDVALRCDSISGHVTLYWYRQTLGQGSEVLTYSQSDAQRDKSGRPSGRFSAERPERSVSTLKIQRTEQGDSAVYLCASSSPLRQGRYFGEGSWLTVV.

The V call is TRBV6-5, the J call TRBJ1-3; D might be TRBD1 (6 bases). Germline values: CDR1 MNHEY, CDR2 SVGAGI. Trimming removed 2 bases from V and 4 bases from J, with 12 bases in between. This CDR3 contains 15 residues. In DNA, the CDR3 is TGTGCCAGCAGTTACACCCGGGGGCCGGGAAACACCATATATTTT. As protein: CASSYTRGPGNTIYF.

The rearrangement links TRBV4-1 to TRBJ2-3; TRBD1 is a possible D gene (5 bases). Between the trimmed V and J ends, which lost 1 base and 2 bases, there was a span of 7 bases. Germline values: CDR1 MGHRA, CDR2 YSYEKL. CDR3 size: 14 residues. CDR3 in DNA: TGCGCCAGCAGCCAAGGACAGAACACAGATACGCAGTATTTT. Translated, it gives CASSQGQNTDTQYF.

CDR3 nucleotide sequence: TGCAGCGATACGGACTTAAATACGCAGTATTTT. This gives the protein CSDTDLNTQYF. The genes are TRBV29-1 and TRBJ2-3; a weak D match, TRBD2 (5 bases). V was clipped by 7 bases and J by 7 bases, with 12 bases between them. The CDR3 is 11 residues long. Germline-derived CDR1 and CDR2 are SQVTM and ANQGSEA.

The rearrangement links TRBV11-3 to TRBJ2-7; TRBD2 is a possible D gene (5 bases). This CDR3 has 13 residues. V shed 4 bases and J shed 6 bases, with 13 bases lying between them. Looked up from germline, CDR1 is SGHNT and CDR2 is YENEEA. CDR3: CASSSGIDGEQYF. CDR3 DNA sequence: TGTGCCAGCAGCTCGGGGATAGACGGCGAGCAGTACTTC.

The chain combines TRBV6-6 with TRBJ1-1; possibly TRBD1 for D (6 bases). Germline-derived CDR1 and CDR2 are MNHNY and SVGAGI (reference sequence). CDR3 length: 15 amino acids. V lost 4 bases and J lost 4, with 16 bases in between. The CDR3 DNA is TGTGCCAGCAGTTCTGGCTCGGGGGGGCTCACTGAAGCTTTCTTT. Translating it yields CASSSGSGGLTEAFF.

DNA of the CDR3: TGTGCCAGCATTAGGGGCCGGACTGAAAAACTGTTTTTT. It is translated as CASIRGRTEKLFF. V gene TRBV2 combines with J gene TRBJ1-4; D possibly corresponds to TRBD1 (5 bases). The CDR3 has 13 amino acids. The V end was cut by 7 bases, the J end by 7 bases, with 13 bases between. CDR1 is SNHLY, CDR2 FYNNEI, per germline.

The rearrangement uses TRBV25-1 and TRBJ1-2, with D hard to call. V gave up 2 bases and J gave up 4 bases, with 14 bases separating them. The CDR3 sequence is 15 residues long. Germline CDR1 is MGHDK and CDR2 is SYGVNS. The DNA of the CDR3 is TGTGCCAGCAGTGAAAATGATGCGGCTGTCTATGGCTACACCTTC. This codes for CASSENDAAVYGYTF.

This clone was found once. V usage is TRBV11-2 and J usage is TRBJ1-1; D unresolved. Germline lookup yields CDR1 SGHAT and CDR2 FQNNGV. V lost 3 bases and J 2 bases, leaving 7 bases between the germline ends. This CDR3 contains 13 residues. CDR3 protein: CASSFFGNTEAFF. CDR3 nucleotides: TGTGCCAGCAGCTTTTTCGGTAACACTGAAGCTTTCTTT.

V and J are TRBV5-8 and TRBJ2-7, with a possible D match to TRBD2 (7 bases). Germline V gene sequence: CDR1 SGHTS, CDR2 YDEGEE. V gave up 6 bases and J gave up 0 bases, with 13 bases separating them. The length of the CDR3 is 14 residues. CDR3 coding DNA: TGTGCCAGCAATGGGGGGGGCGCCTCCTACGAGCAGTACTTC. Translating it yields CASNGGGASYEQYF.

J is TRBJ2-7 and V is TRBV5-1, with 8 bases fitting TRBD1. CDR3 length: 15 amino acids. Germline CDR1 is SGHRS and CDR2 is YFSETQ. V trimming: 4 bases; J trimming: 3 bases; junction bases outside the gene matches: 9. CDR3 region: CASSVTGARDYEQYF. In DNA, the CDR3 is TGCGCCAGCAGCGTGACAGGGGCCCGGGACTACGAGCAGTACTTC.

This sequence joins TRBV2 and TRBJ2-1; D is unclear. CDR1 and CDR2 (germline): SNHLY, FYNNEI. V was shortened by 2 bases and J by 4 bases, with 6 bases between the two germline ends. This CDR3 is 13 amino acids long. The CDR3 DNA sequence: TGTGCCAGCAGTGAAAGGGTTTACAATGAGCAGTTCTTC. Translating it yields CASSERVYNEQFF.

The chain links TRBV18 to TRBJ1-6; TRBD1 aligns across 9 bases. This CDR3 is 14 amino acids long. The J segment lost 8 bases and the V segment lost 2 bases, leaving 1 base of the junction unmatched. From germline, CDR1 is KGHSH and CDR2 LQKENI. The CDR3 here is CASSPGTGHSPLHF. The CDR3 DNA sequence: TGTGCCAGCTCACCAGGGACAGGGCATTCACCCCTCCACTTT.

The rearrangement uses TRBV19 and TRBJ2-5, with 11 bases fitting TRBD2. V lost 10 bases, J lost 4 bases, and 11 bases stayed unmatched. The CDR3 length is 15 residues. Germline V gene lookup returns CDR1 LNHDA and CDR2 SQIVND (reference sequence). This chain's CDR3 is CATSGGPRTGETQYF. The CDR3 bases are TGTGCCACTAGCGGGGGGCCCCGCACGGGAGAGACCCAGTACTTC.

This clone was found a few times. The V and J genes are TRBV5-1 and TRBJ2-7; 8 nucleotides line up with TRBD1. The CDR3 is 14 amino acids. Germline CDR1 SGHRS, CDR2 YFSETQ. J gave up 6 bases and V 0 bases, and 5 bases lay outside the gene matches. CDR3 in amino acids: CASSLDPGGREQYF. The CDR3 region has the DNA TGCGCCAGCAGCTTGGATCCAGGGGGCCGCGAGCAGTACTTC.

Written as DNA, the CDR3 is TGTGCCAGCAGCTTAGGGCAGGGATTCCCCGCCGAGACCCAGTACTTC. Protein sequence: CASSLGQGFPAETQYF. The chain combines TRBV7-9 with TRBJ2-5; the D gene is possibly TRBD1 (5 bases). This CDR3 is 16 amino acids long. Trimming removed 1 base at V and 5 bases at J, with 17 bases between. Germline V CDR1 and CDR2: SEHNR, FQNEAQ (reference sequence).

The rearrangement joins TRBV6-1 to TRBJ1-2; TRBD1 aligns across 8 bases. J lost 8 bases, V lost 7 bases, and 12 bases had no gene match. This CDR3 has 14 amino acids. CDR1 and CDR2 from the germline V gene are MNHNS and SASEGT. The CDR3 nucleotides read TGTGCCAGCAAGCTGGCAGGGGGCGCGAAGGGCTACACCTTC. Its protein product is CASKLAGGAKGYTF.